The 22 T cell receptor beta chains below were found in one sample sequenced in a study of cytotoxic CD8 clonotypes in ibrutinib-treated CLL. Profiled with immunoSEQ multiplex PCR; TCRdb holds only in-frame clones, not every one. This repertoire shows some 350,000 clones, about 61% found once; its top ten account for 5% to 6.5%. Specimen: PBMCs, collected after 36 months of ibrutinib treatment. These receptor sequences come from a human donor with chronic lymphocytic leukemia.

The genes are TRBV29-1 and TRBJ2-5, with 12 bases identical to TRBD1. This CDR3 contains 13 residues. J lost 4 bases, V lost 6 bases, and 3 bases had no gene match. Germline assignment: CDR1 SQVTM and CDR2 ANQGSEA. CDR3 bases: TGCAGCGTAGGGACAGGGGGCGGAGAGACCCAGTACTTC. This translates into CSVGTGGGETQYF.

The table lists this clone with a count of one. V and J are TRBV10-1 and TRBJ2-7; no firm D call. Per the germline V gene, CDR1 is WNHNN and CDR2 is SYGVQD (reference sequence). The V and J ends lost 1 base and 4 bases respectively, with 8 bases between them. The CDR3 has 13 residues. The CDR3 DNA sequence: TGCGCCAGCAGTGAGTGGCTCGGTTACGAGCAGTACTTC. It encodes CASSEWLGYEQYF.

This clone was seen only a few times. V gene TRBV11-2 combines with J gene TRBJ1-2; no firm D call. The germline CDR1 and CDR2 sequences are SGHAT and FQNNGV. With 3 bases removed from V and 6 bases from J, the gap between germline ends came to 11 bases. The CDR3 consists of 13 residues. CDR3 sequence (DNA): TGTGCCAGCAGCTTCTGGAGGTCGGATGGCTACACCTTC. Protein product: CASSFWRSDGYTF.

The chain has TRBV13 and TRBJ2-3, with TRBD2 as a possible D gene (6 bases). V was trimmed by 0 bases and J by 2 bases, leaving 9 bases between them. The CDR3 length is 15 residues. Germline V CDR1 and CDR2: PRHDT, FYEKMQ (reference sequence). The CDR3 DNA reads as TGTGCCAGCAGCTTAGGGCGACTAGTCACAGATACGCAGTATTTT. It encodes CASSLGRLVTDTQYF. Variable domain in full (rest from reference TRBV13 and TRBJ2-3): AAGVIQSPRHLIKEKRETATLKCYPIPRHDTVYWYQQGPGQDPQFLISFYEKMQSDKGSIPDRFSAQQFSDYHSELNMSSLELGDSALYFCASSLGRLVTDTQYFGPGTRLTVL.

This sequence joins TRBV9 and TRBJ2-2; D not certain. Trimming removed 3 bases at V and 3 bases at J, with 9 bases between. This CDR3 is built from 14 residues. CDR1 and CDR2 (germline): SGDLS, YYNGEE. In nucleotides, the CDR3 is TGTGCCAGCAGCGAAAGGTCGTACACCGGGGAGCTGTTTTTT. Its protein is CASSERSYTGELFF.

V is TRBV7-3 and J is TRBJ2-7; D not resolved. V lost 5 bases to trimming and J lost 5 bases, with 13 bases between them. The CDR3 extends over 13 amino acids. Germline V lookup: CDR1 SGHTA, CDR2 FQGTGA. CDR3 sequence reads: CASSEIAGNEQYF. Here the CDR3 DNA reads TGTGCCAGCAGCGAAATAGCAGGAAACGAGCAGTACTTC.

This clone has just a few counts. The gene calls are TRBV7-8 and TRBJ1-5; tentative D call: TRBD1 (6 bases). V was cut by 5 bases and J by 3 bases, with 17 bases left in between. Germline CDR1 and CDR2: SGHVS and FQNEAQ. The CDR3 extends over 16 amino acids. CDR3 DNA sequence: TGTGCCAGCAGCCCTAACAGGGTAAAAATCAATCAGCCCCAGCATTTT. Its translation is CASSPNRVKINQPQHF.

The chain uses TRBV14 and TRBJ1-1; 8 nucleotides match TRBD1. This CDR3 region has 16 residues. Germline CDR1 is SGHDN and CDR2 is FVKESK. The J segment lost 0 bases and the V segment lost 4 bases, leaving 7 bases of the junction unmatched. CDR3 sequence: CASSLRQGTLNTEAFF. CDR3 nucleotides: TGTGCCAGCAGCCTTCGACAGGGGACCCTGAACACTGAAGCTTTCTTT. The variable domain in full, completed from reference TRBV14 and TRBJ1-1, reads EAGVTQFPSHSVIEKGQTVTLRCDPISGHDNLYWYRRVMGKEIKFLLHFVKESKQDESGMPNNRFLAERTGGTYSTLKVQPAELEDSGVYFCASSLRQGTLNTEAFFGQGTRLTVV.

This clone was picked up a small number of times. The chain has TRBV6-1 and TRBJ2-3; TRBD1 matches at 8 bases. The CDR3 has 19 amino acids. Germline lookup yields CDR1 MNHNS and CDR2 SASEGT. V was pared by 0 bases and J by 6 bases, with 17 bases of the junction left unmatched. The CDR3 loop is CASSEARTGWLYGSDTQYF. The CDR3 nucleotides are TGTGCCAGCAGTGAAGCGAGGACAGGGTGGCTCTACGGATCGGATACGCAGTATTTT.

The gene calls are TRBV2 and TRBJ2-5; 13 bases map to TRBD2. The V gene's germline CDR1 is SNHLY and CDR2 FYNNEI. CDR3 size: 17 residues. V lost 6 bases to trimming and J lost 5 bases; unmatched junction nucleotides: 12. This CDR3 is CASRTLGLAGDVETQYF. The CDR3 DNA reads as TGTGCCAGCAGGACCCTCGGACTAGCGGGAGATGTTGAGACCCAGTACTTC.

The table lists this clone with a few counts. The J gene is TRBJ1-2, the V gene TRBV29-1, with D perhaps TRBD1 (5 bases). Deletions cut 5 bases from V and 6 bases from J, with 7 bases between. Germline V lookup: CDR1 SQVTM, CDR2 ANQGSEA. This CDR3 contains 10 residues. CDR3 sequence (DNA): TGCAGCGTTCGGGGGGATGGCTACACCTTC. It encodes CSVRGDGYTF. Full variable domain (remainder filled in from reference TRBV29-1 and TRBJ1-2): SAVISQKPSRDICQRGTSLTIQCQVDSQVTMMFWYRQQPGQSLTLIATANQGSEATYESGFVIDKFPISRPNLTFSTLTVSNMSPEDSSIYLCSVRGDGYTFGSGTRLTVV.

The V call is TRBV2, the J call TRBJ1-2; D is ambiguous. CDR3 length: 13 residues. V was shortened by 7 bases and J by 4 bases, with 13 bases between the two germline ends. Germline V gene lookup returns CDR1 SNHLY and CDR2 FYNNEI. DNA for the CDR3: TGTGCCAGCATTGGGATTTTGGGCTATGGCTACACCTTC. Translation: CASIGILGYGYTF. Supplemented by reference TRBV2 and TRBJ1-2, the full variable domain reads EPEVTQTPSHQVTQMGQEVILRCVPISNHLYFYWYRQILGQKVEFLVSFYNNEISEKSEIFDDQFSVERPDGSNFTLKIRSTKLEDSAMYFCASIGILGYGYTFGSGTRLTVV.

This chain connects TRBV5-1 to TRBJ2-1; a possible D gene is TRBD1 (6 bases). The CDR3 is 14 amino acids. The V and J ends lost 2 bases and 5 bases respectively, with 11 bases between them. CDR1 and CDR2 from the germline V gene are SGHRS and YFSETQ. CDR3 protein: CASSFSGGDNEQFF. The CDR3 DNA reads as TGCGCCAGCAGCTTTAGTGGGGGCGACAATGAGCAGTTCTTC.

The chain employs TRBV7-9 and TRBJ1-1; D is unresolved. Between the trimmed V and J ends, which lost 1 base and 4 bases, there was a span of 10 bases. This CDR3 region has 14 residues. Germline lookup yields CDR1 SEHNR and CDR2 FQNEAQ (reference sequence). This CDR3 is CASSLEAGRTEAFF. The CDR3 DNA follows: TGTGCCAGCAGCTTAGAGGCAGGCCGCACTGAAGCTTTCTTT.

This clone was counted only a few times. V is TRBV19 and J is TRBJ1-6; D gene ambiguous. Germline V gene lookup returns CDR1 LNHDA and CDR2 SQIVND (reference sequence). Between the trimmed V and J ends, which lost 5 bases and 13 bases, there was a span of 12 bases. The CDR3 is made up of 12 amino acids. As DNA, the CDR3 is TGTGCCAGTAGTTTCTCCGAATTCCCCCTCCACTTT. Protein product: CASSFSEFPLHF.

The chain employs TRBV5-4 and TRBJ2-7; TRBD1 is a possible D gene (6 bases). Germline lookup yields CDR1 SGHNT and CDR2 YYREEE (reference sequence). CDR3 length equals 15 residues. Trimming stripped 0 bases from V and 4 bases from J, with 14 bases between. The CDR3 sequence is CASSLGGLGDYEQYF. CDR3 DNA: TGTGCCAGCAGCTTGGGGGGGCTGGGAGATTACGAGCAGTACTTC.

The chain employs TRBV9 and TRBJ1-3; TRBD1 might be the D (5 bases). Germline V lookup: CDR1 SGDLS, CDR2 YYNGEE. The V end was cut by 4 bases, the J end by 0 bases, with 14 bases between. CDR3 length equals 16 residues. CDR3 in amino acids: CASSIRDAASGNTIYF. The CDR3 bases are TGTGCCAGCAGCATCAGGGATGCGGCCTCTGGAAACACCATATATTTT.

V usage is TRBV2 and J usage is TRBJ1-2; D might be TRBD1 (5 bases). Germline assignment: CDR1 SNHLY and CDR2 FYNNEI. V was shortened by 10 bases and J by 8 bases, with 20 bases between the two germline ends. The CDR3 sequence is 13 residues long. As DNA, the CDR3 is TGTGCCACCGAGGTACCGGGGGGAGGAGGCTACACCTTC. Translated, it gives CATEVPGGGGYTF.

This clone was recorded only once. In nucleotides, the CDR3 is TGCGCCAGCAGCTTAAGACAGCCTTACTCCTACGAGCAGTACTTC. As protein: CASSLRQPYSYEQYF. The rearrangement uses TRBV5-1 and TRBJ2-7; tentative D call: TRBD1 (5 bases). V was cut by 2 bases and J by 0 bases, with 12 bases left in between. There are 15 residues in the CDR3. Germline assignment: CDR1 SGHRS and CDR2 YFSETQ.

This clone was counted ten times or more. The rearrangement links TRBV7-7 to TRBJ2-1, with TRBD1 as a possible D gene (5 bases). Trimming removed 2 bases at V and 7 bases at J, with 9 bases between. Germline-derived CDR1 and CDR2 are SSHAT and FNYEAQ (reference sequence). The CDR3 runs 13 residues. CDR3 loop: CASSLQGGNEQFF. The CDR3 DNA sequence: TGTGCCAGCAGCTTACAGGGCGGAAATGAGCAGTTCTTC.

The chain joins TRBV13 to TRBJ1-6; D not resolved. Germline-derived CDR1 and CDR2 are PRHDT and FYEKMQ (reference sequence). The length of the CDR3 is 15 residues. Trimming removed 5 bases at V and 10 bases at J, with 18 bases between. CDR3 bases: TGTGCCAGCAGCCTATTTGGAGGTCCGGGATCACCCCTCCACTTT. Amino acid sequence: CASSLFGGPGSPLHF. Complete variable domain (other parts from reference TRBV13 and TRBJ1-6): AAGVIQSPRHLIKEKRETATLKCYPIPRHDTVYWYQQGPGQDPQFLISFYEKMQSDKGSIPDRFSAQQFSDYHSELNMSSLELGDSALYFCASSLFGGPGSPLHFGNGTRLTVT.

This clone was counted a few times. The V and J genes are TRBV4-2 and TRBJ1-6; 7 bases map to TRBD1. This CDR3 contains 15 residues. V was clipped by 2 bases and J by 9 bases; unmatched bases: 7. CDR1 and CDR2 (germline): LGHNA, YNFKEQ. In DNA, the CDR3 is TGTGCCAGCAGCCAAAACAGGGGCCCTAGTTCACCCCTCCACTTT. It translates to CASSQNRGPSSPLHF.